A selection of T cell receptor beta chains follows, all from one sample in a study of cytomegalovirus exposure and HLA in healthy donors. Data came from immunoSEQ multiplex PCR; TCRdb stores just in-frame clones and leaves some out. The table records 140,000 or so clones, 78% of them present only once. The sequencing input was PBMCs. These receptors originate from a woman under 30 in good health and CMV-seropositive. CDR3s include the opening cysteine and the closing phenylalanine or tryptophan. Fields, in order: D gene, clone size, J gene, V gene, CDR3 DNA, CDR3 protein. The D gene is left open where the match is weak. Where a row states a size, it is once, few, many or the class of an expanded clone; other rows omit it.

NA,NA,TRBJ2-1,TRBV5-5,TGTGCCAGCAGCGACGGGATCTACAATGAGCAGTTCTTC,CASSDGIYNEQFF
TRBD1,NA,TRBJ1-2,TRBV19,TGTGCCAGTAGTATAGTGCCCCGGGACAGAAAACCTCCTAACTATGGCTACACCTTC,CASSIVPRDRKPPNYGYTF
NA,once,TRBJ1-4,TRBV13,TGTGCCAGCAGCTTAAAAGTATCCGGTGAAAAACTGTTTTTT,CASSLKVSGEKLFF
NA,once,TRBJ2-1,TRBV27,TGTGCCAGCAGTTTTCCGGGGGGCGGCAATGAGCAGTTCTTC,CASSFPGGGNEQFF
NA,NA,TRBJ1-4,TRBV10-3,TGTGCCATCAGTGATGGGGCAGCCTCAACTAATGAAAAACTGTTTTTT,CAISDGAASTNEKLFF
TRBD2,NA,TRBJ2-7,TRBV7-2,TGTGCCAGCAGCCCTAAAGCGGGGGGGCCCTACGAGCAGTACTTC,CASSPKAGGPYEQYF
TRBD1,NA,TRBJ1-1,TRBV10-3,TGTGCCATCCGCCTGGGACAGATAAACACTGAAGCTTTCTTT,CAIRLGQINTEAFF
NA,NA,TRBJ2-7,TRBV7-9,TGTGCCAGCAGGATGGCTCGCGGCGAGCAGTACTTC,CASRMARGEQYF
NA,NA,TRBJ2-7,TRBV19,TGTGCCAGTAGTATCAAAGGGAGTTCCTACGAGCAGTACTTC,CASSIKGSSYEQYF
NA,NA,TRBJ1-5,TRBV6-1,TGTGCCAGCAGTGTAAGGAGTCACCCCCAGCATTTT,CASSVRSHPQHF
TRBD2,NA,TRBJ2-5,TRBV2,TGTGCCAGCAGTGAGAAACGGGGGGGCCTAGAGACCCAGTACTTC,CASSEKRGGLETQYF
NA,NA,TRBJ2-7,TRBV7-2,TGTGCCAGCAGCTTACCCGGACGAAGCCCGGGAGAGCGGTACTTC,CASSLPGRSPGERYF
TRBD1,NA,TRBJ2-1,TRBV9,TGTGCCAGCAGCGTAGAGGGACAGCCTGGAAATGAGCAGTTCTTC,CASSVEGQPGNEQFF
NA,NA,TRBJ2-7,TRBV5-4,TGTGCCAGCAGCTTGGCCAGGAGGGCCCCCTACGAGCAGTACTTC,CASSLARRAPYEQYF
TRBD1,many,TRBJ1-2,TRBV25-1,TGTGCCAGCTCATTGGGAGAGACAGGGTACGGCTACACCTTC,CASSLGETGYGYTF
NA,once,TRBJ1-5,TRBV2,TGTGCCAGCAGTGACCGGAGGAAGAATCAGCCCCAGCATTTT,CASSDRRKNQPQHF
NA,NA,TRBJ1-5,TRBV7-9,TGTGCCAGCAGCTCCCGGGACACCTATCAGCCCCAGCATTTT,CASSSRDTYQPQHF
TRBD1,NA,TRBJ2-1,TRBV9,TGTGCCAGCAGCGTAGGCGGTGGCAGGGGGCTATACAATGAGCAGTTCTTC,CASSVGGGRGLYNEQFF
NA,NA,TRBJ1-2,TRBV7-9,TGTGCCAGCAGGAGGGCAGGCGGAGGTGACTATGGCTACACCTTC,CASRRAGGGDYGYTF
TRBD1,NA,TRBJ2-7,TRBV6-6,TGTGCCAGCAGTCAGACAGGGGGCGGCGAGCAGTACTTC,CASSQTGGGEQYF
NA,NA,TRBJ2-1,TRBV7-9,TGTGCCAGCAGCTTAGTCAGGGGCGCGTACAATGAGCAGTTCTTC,CASSLVRGAYNEQFF
NA,NA,TRBJ1-3,TRBV28,TGTGCCAGCAACCTCTCCCAGGGTAAAAACACCATATATTTT,CASNLSQGKNTIYF
TRBD1,NA,TRBJ1-1,TRBV9,TGTGCCAGCAGCCCCCAGACAGGGACTCTTGGTGAAGCTTTCTTT,CASSPQTGTLGEAFF
NA,NA,TRBJ1-2,TRBV2,TGTGCCACACACCTCACTGAAGGGGATGGCTACACCTTC,CATHLTEGDGYTF
TRBD1,NA,TRBJ1-2,TRBV6-4,TGTGCCAGCAGTGACTCGACGACAGGGGGCAATGGCTACACCTTC,CASSDSTTGGNGYTF
NA,NA,TRBJ2-7,TRBV11-2,TGTGCCAGCGGCATGGCAGGGGCCACCTACGAGCAGTACTTC,CASGMAGATYEQYF
TRBD1,NA,TRBJ1-1,TRBV12-5,TGTGCTAGTGGTGCGGGACAGGGGGTCGGCACTGAAGCTTTCTTT,CASGAGQGVGTEAFF
TRBD1,NA,TRBJ1-2,TRBV19,TGTGCCAGTAGCATGGGGACAGGCCGCGAAGAAAACACCTTC,CASSMGTGREENTF
NA,NA,TRBJ2-7,TRBV4-3,TGCGCCAGCAGCACAGTGCTCGCGGGGGCACAGTACTTC,CASSTVLAGAQYF
TRBD1,NA,TRBJ2-3,TRBV5-5,TGTGCCAGCAGCTCGGTGAACCGGGACAGGGTTTTAACAGATACGCAGTATTTT,CASSSVNRDRVLTDTQYF
TRBD1,NA,TRBJ1-1,TRBV19,TGTGCCAGTAGTGATAGGACAGGGAGATGGACTGAAGCTTTCTTT,CASSDRTGRWTEAFF
TRBD1,NA,TRBJ1-2,TRBV2,TGTGCCAGCAGGGCAGGGGGAGACTATGGCTACACCTTC,CASRAGGDYGYTF
NA,NA,TRBJ2-3,TRBV6-5,TGTGCCAGCAGTTACGTAGACACAGATACGCAGTATTTT,CASSYVDTDTQYF
NA,NA,TRBJ2-5,TRBV5-4,TGTGCCAGCAGATCGGGTCAAGAGTACCAAGAGACCCAGTACTTC,CASRSGQEYQETQYF
NA,NA,TRBJ2-5,TRBV27,TGTGCCAGCAGTTTTGTCGGGAGTCAAGAGACCCAGTACTTC,CASSFVGSQETQYF
NA,few,TRBJ1-1,TRBV27,TGTGCCAGCGCGACGCAGGGTCGTACTGAAGCTTTCTTT,CASATQGRTEAFF
TRBD1,NA,TRBJ1-2,TRBV19,TGTGCCAGTAGTGTCCCCAACAGGGGAGAGGGCTACACCTTC,CASSVPNRGEGYTF
TRBD2,NA,TRBJ2-1,TRBV7-6,TGTGCCAGCAGCCAAGCGGGTAGGACTAGCGGGGGTGAGCAGTTCTTC,CASSQAGRTSGGEQFF
TRBD2,NA,TRBJ2-1,TRBV5-1,TGCGCCAGCAGCTTGGAAGCTAGCGGTGTCAATGAGCAGTTCTTC,CASSLEASGVNEQFF
NA,NA,TRBJ1-1,TRBV5-1,TGCGCCAGCAGCTTGGTCTCAGGGTCGAGCACTGAAGCTTTCTTT,CASSLVSGSSTEAFF